The entry below gives a single T cell receptor beta chain sequence along with its context. What it binds is not known. With 4 bases clipped from V and 2 bases from J, the junction kept 12 bases outside the gene matches. Germline CDR1 reads LNHDA; CDR2 reads SQIVND (reference sequence). This CDR3 has 17 residues. In blood CD8+ and CD4+ T cells, TCR beta underwent sequencing. TEMRA cells were FACS-enriched, unlike CD8+ and CD4+ T cells, which were negatively isolated. These data come from a study of CD8 T cells in Susac syndrome. Study observations and caveats: Only a relatively small number of individuals were included in the TCR sequencing and HLA analysis.

It was with random hexamers that roughly 0.5 to 1 ug RNA was reverse transcribed. TCR beta CDR3 was amplified by immunoSEQ multiplex PCR. This amplification extended across 54 Vbeta and 13 Jbeta segments. In TCRdb, the immunoSEQ multiplex PCR reads were re-called with MiXCR into one record per CDR3 protein. The sample contains more than 100,000 distinct CDR3 sequences, roughly 96% of which appear only once. Source material: CD4+ T cells from PBMCs. This rearrangement joins TRBV19 to TRBJ2-3; TRBD2 matches at 7 bases. This TCR was sampled from a human donor in good health. DNA of the CDR3: TGTGCCAGTAGTACCACAGCTAGCGGAGTACTCACAGATACGCAGTATTTT. It translates to CASSTTASGVLTDTQYF. The full variable domain, in which reference TRBV19 and TRBJ2-3 provide the parts outside the CDR3, is DGGITQSPKYLFRKEGQNVTLSCEQNLNHDAMYWYRQDPGQGLRLIYYSQIVNDFQKGDIAEGYSVSREKKESFPLTVTSAQKNPTAFYLCASSTTASGVLTDTQYFGPGTRLTVL.